This TCR beta chain comes out of a study of T cell responses to AZD1222 COVID-19 vaccine. Study-wide findings and caveats: The CD4 TCRs associated with vaccination extended across spike and predominated at 160-218 and 743-854. All repertoire sampling was performed exclusively after the peak T cell response.

Germline assignment: CDR1 SGHNT and CDR2 YYREEE (reference sequence). J gave up 4 bases and V 4 bases, and 9 bases lay outside the gene matches. The CDR3 contains 16 residues. Some clones are missing from TCRdb's copy, which holds only in-frame ones; the method was immunoSEQ multiplex PCR. The sample contains some 42,000 clones, 75% to 90% of which appear only once. A note on this clone: Its antigen is not known.

This TCR was recovered from an adult who received the AZD1222 COVID-19 vaccine. Sample: peripheral blood, taken 28 days after the second AZD1222 dose. The rearrangement links TRBV5-4 to TRBJ2-1; TRBD2 agrees at 9 bases. CDR3 sequence: CASSTPGLADYNEQFF. The CDR3 DNA follows: TGTGCCAGCAGCACTCCGGGACTAGCAGATTACAATGAGCAGTTCTTC.